Presented here are 3 T cell receptor beta chains from one specimen sequenced in a study of T cells after yellow fever vaccination. TCRdb ran MiXCR on the 5' RACE reads and lists one entry per CDR3 protein. This table has 620,000 or so distinct CDR3 sequences, more than 9% appearing once. Sample: PBMCs, taken on the day of the yellow fever booster vaccination. These receptors were obtained from a man aged 25 to 45 who received the YFV17D yellow fever vaccine.

This clonotype was seen a handful of times. The rearrangement joins TRBV6-1 to TRBJ2-5; the D call may be TRBD1 or TRBD2 (6 bases each). The V gene's germline CDR1 is MNHNS and CDR2 SASEGT. The CDR3 contains 14 residues. The V end lost 8 bases, the J end lost 5 bases, and 18 bases lay between the germline ends. CDR3 in amino acids: CASHPRQGRETQYF. The DNA for the CDR3 is TGTGCCAGCCATCCCAGGCAGGGGAGGGAGACCCAGTACTTC.

The chain links TRBV2 to TRBJ1-2; TRBD1 matches at 7 bases. The germline gives CDR1 SNHLY, CDR2 FYNNEI. The CDR3 covers 16 residues. V lost 5 bases to trimming and J lost 3 bases; unmatched junction nucleotides: 12. CDR3 nucleotides: TGTGCCAGCAGTAGAACGGGACAGCCAGTGGACTATGGCTACACCTTC. The encoded protein is CASSRTGQPVDYGYTF.

The gene calls are TRBV27 and TRBJ2-3; weak D call: TRBD1 (6 bases). Trimming stripped 0 bases from V and 3 bases from J, with 10 bases between. Germline assignment: CDR1 MNHEY and CDR2 SMNVEV (reference sequence). The CDR3 totals 15 residues. CDR3 region: CASSLSGGWTDTQYF. CDR3 coding DNA: TGTGCCAGCAGTTTATCAGGGGGATGGACAGATACGCAGTATTTT.